These 17 T cell receptor beta chains originate from one sample sequenced in a study of blood T cell repertoires in COVID-19. Here immunoSEQ multiplex PCR was the method, and the copy in TCRdb shows in-frame clones only, minus some. The sample contains under 200,000 clones, roughly nine tenths of which appear only once. The sample comprised PBMCs or T cells enriched from blood (not recorded which). The receptors shown here come from a woman between 40 and 50 years old in a cohort exposed to, infected with or recovered from COVID-19 (not recorded which).

V and J are TRBV6-5 and TRBJ2-5; maybe TRBD2 (5 bases). The V gene lost 6 bases and the J gene lost 5 bases, with 13 bases spanning the gap. The CDR3 consists of 13 residues. Germline V gene data show CDR1 as MNHEY and CDR2 as SVGAGI. In nucleotides, the CDR3 is TGTGCCAGCAGGGTTGGGTCGGGGGAGACCCAGTACTTC. As protein: CASRVGSGETQYF.

The V gene is TRBV19, the J gene TRBJ1-1; D gene uncertain. From germline, CDR1 is LNHDA and CDR2 SQIVND (reference sequence). Trimming shortened V by 6 bases and J by 4 bases, and 12 bases separated the two germline ends. The CDR3 has 13 amino acids. Here the CDR3 reads CASSPPGGTEAFF. In DNA, the CDR3 is TGTGCCAGTAGCCCCCCGGGAGGCACTGAAGCTTTCTTT.

This chain connects TRBV2 to TRBJ1-5; D is ambiguous. Looked up from germline, CDR1 is SNHLY and CDR2 is FYNNEI. This CDR3 contains 15 residues. The V and J ends lost 2 bases and 1 base respectively, with 9 bases between them. The CDR3 DNA follows: TGTGCCAGCAGTGAATATCCTAGGAGCAATCAGCCCCAGCATTTT. This sequence encodes CASSEYPRSNQPQHF.

The chain joins TRBV19 to TRBJ2-7, with TRBD1 identical over 9 bases. The CDR3 sequence is 15 residues long. V lost 9 bases and J lost 4; bases outside the gene matches: 13. Germline V CDR1 and CDR2: LNHDA, SQIVND (reference sequence). The CDR3 region is CASREQGARMYEQYF. CDR3 coding DNA: TGTGCCAGCAGAGAACAGGGGGCTAGGATGTACGAGCAGTACTTC.

In the case of this clone: At one of its ends the junction is not consistent with the germline gene, which may arise from a read error. V gene TRBV18 combines with J gene TRBJ1-4; D is possibly TRBD1 (6 bases). The CDR3 totals 12 residues. Germline V gene sequence: CDR1 KGHSH, CDR2 LQKENI. The CDR3 region is CASSPPVRGSHF. DNA for the CDR3: TGTGCCAGCTCACCACCGGTGAGGGGGTCCCATTTT.

V is TRBV15 and J is TRBJ1-5; 7 bases are shared with TRBD1. The V and J ends lost 7 bases and 7 bases, in that order; junction bases with no gene match: 10. Germline V gene data show CDR1 as LNHNV and CDR2 as YYDKDF (reference sequence). The length of the CDR3 is 14 residues. This CDR3 is CATTLRQGQQPQHF. As DNA, the CDR3 is TGTGCCACCACCTTACGACAGGGCCAGCAGCCCCAGCATTTT.

The chain carries TRBV28 and TRBJ2-1; the D gene is possibly TRBD1 (7 bases). Germline V gene lookup returns CDR1 MDHEN and CDR2 SYDVKM. V was shortened by 5 bases and J by 8 bases, with 19 bases between the two germline ends. The CDR3 extends over 15 amino acids. CDR3 sequence (DNA): TGTGCCAGCAGTCCCGTGGAGGGGGCGTCGGATGAGCAGTTCTTC. This codes for CASSPVEGASDEQFF. Full variable domain (rest looked up from reference TRBV28 and TRBJ2-1): DVKVTQSSRYLVKRTGEKVFLECVQDMDHENMFWYRQDPGLGLRLIYFSYDVKMKEKGDIPEGYSVSREKKERFSLILESASTNQTSMYLCASSPVEGASDEQFFGPGTRLTVL.

The chain combines TRBV19 with TRBJ1-1, with unresolved D. V was cut by 2 bases and J by 0 bases, with 7 bases left in between. Germline-derived CDR1 and CDR2 are LNHDA and SQIVND (reference sequence). The CDR3 is 14 residues long. The CDR3 coding sequence is TGTGCCAGTAGTATACAACGGTTGAACACTGAAGCTTTCTTT. It translates to CASSIQRLNTEAFF.

This clone was observed a single time. This sequence joins TRBV9 and TRBJ1-3; TRBD1 agrees at 7 bases. With V trimmed by 3 bases and J by 3 bases, 6 bases remained unmatched. There are 15 residues in the CDR3. Germline values: CDR1 SGDLS, CDR2 YYNGEE. The CDR3 is CASSGGTVSGNTIYF. The CDR3 coding sequence is TGTGCCAGCAGCGGCGGGACAGTCAGTGGAAACACCATATATTTT.

The chain links TRBV18 to TRBJ1-1; D remains ambiguous. Per germline, CDR1 KGHSH and CDR2 LQKENI. The CDR3 length is 15 residues. The V and J ends lost 3 bases and 1 base respectively, with 12 bases between them. In DNA, the CDR3 is TGTGCCAGCTCACCCGGGAGTGCCTCGAACACTGAAGCTTTCTTT. This codes for CASSPGSASNTEAFF.

This clone was recorded only once. The J gene is TRBJ2-1, the V gene TRBV4-1; TRBD1 might be the D (6 bases). There are 16 residues in the CDR3. Looked up from germline, CDR1 is MGHRA and CDR2 is YSYEKL. The V end lost 4 bases, the J end lost 0 bases, and 13 bases lay between the germline ends. The CDR3: CASSPQGHLSYNEQFF. CDR3 coding DNA: TGCGCCAGCAGCCCACAGGGACACCTCTCCTACAATGAGCAGTTCTTC.

J is TRBJ1-5 and V is TRBV6-1; 8 bases match TRBD1. CDR1 and CDR2 from the germline V gene are MNHNS and SASEGT. With V trimmed by 3 bases and J by 3 bases, 19 bases remained unmatched. CDR3 length: 20 residues. The CDR3 sequence is CASSEVMEWLRQGINQPQHF. In DNA, the CDR3 is TGTGCCAGCAGTGAGGTTATGGAGTGGTTGCGACAGGGGATCAATCAGCCCCAGCATTTT.

The chain has TRBV15 and TRBJ1-3, with D perhaps TRBD1 (6 bases). Germline CDR1 LNHNV, CDR2 YYDKDF (reference sequence). V was pared by 8 bases and J by 0 bases, with 14 bases between. This CDR3 is built from 15 residues. CDR3: CATEDSPNSGNTIYF. As DNA, the CDR3 is TGTGCCACCGAGGACAGTCCCAACTCTGGAAACACCATATATTTT.

The V call is TRBV2, the J call TRBJ1-5, with 7 positions matching TRBD1. The V gene's germline CDR1 is SNHLY and CDR2 FYNNEI. V shed 6 bases, J shed 4 bases, and the junction held 6 bases outside the gene matches. The CDR3 has 14 amino acids. The CDR3 bases are TGTGCCAGCAGGGGGACAGAAAAAAATCAGCCCCAGCATTTT. The encoded protein is CASRGTEKNQPQHF.

The chain links TRBV5-8 to TRBJ1-5, with D tentatively TRBD1 (5 bases). Germline V gene data show CDR1 as SGHTS and CDR2 as YDEGEE. CDR3 length equals 14 residues. Trimming removed 2 bases from V and 4 bases from J, with 10 bases in between. The CDR3 loop reads CASSLPGLNQPQHF. For the CDR3, the DNA is TGTGCCAGCAGCTTACCGGGACTGAATCAGCCCCAGCATTTT. Looking up the rest from reference TRBV5-8 and TRBJ1-5 gives the full variable domain: EAGVTQSPTHLIKTRGQQATLRCSPISGHTSVYWYQQALGLGLQFLLWYDEGEERNRGNFPPRFSGRQFPNYSSELNVNALELEDSALYLCASSLPGLNQPQHFGDGTRLSIL.

This chain uses TRBV19 with TRBJ1-1, with D possibly being TRBD1 (6 bases). CDR3 length equals 13 residues. V lost 5 bases and J lost 8, with 15 bases in between. Germline assignment: CDR1 LNHDA and CDR2 SQIVND (reference sequence). CDR3: CASSFTGKSEAFF. As DNA, the CDR3 is TGTGCCAGTAGTTTCACAGGGAAGTCAGAAGCTTTCTTT.

This chain joins TRBV4-2 and TRBJ1-5; no clear D. Germline CDR1 and CDR2: LGHNA and YNFKEQ. The CDR3 is made up of 15 amino acids. Trimming took off 0 bases at V and 1 base at J, with 7 bases between the two ends. CDR3 region: CASSQEIQSNQPQHF. The DNA of the CDR3 is TGTGCCAGCAGCCAAGAAATCCAGAGCAATCAGCCCCAGCATTTT.